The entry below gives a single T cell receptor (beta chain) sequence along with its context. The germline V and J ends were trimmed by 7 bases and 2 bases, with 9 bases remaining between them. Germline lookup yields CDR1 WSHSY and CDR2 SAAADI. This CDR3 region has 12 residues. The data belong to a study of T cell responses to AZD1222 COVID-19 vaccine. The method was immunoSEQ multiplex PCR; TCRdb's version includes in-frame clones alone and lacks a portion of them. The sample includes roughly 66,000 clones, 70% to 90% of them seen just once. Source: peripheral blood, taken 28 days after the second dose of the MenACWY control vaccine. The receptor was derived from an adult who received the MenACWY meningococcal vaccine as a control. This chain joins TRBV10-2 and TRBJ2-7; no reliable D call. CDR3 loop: CASKLSAYEQYF. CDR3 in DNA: TGCGCCAGCAAGCTGAGCGCCTACGAGCAGTACTTC.